These 14 T cell receptor beta chains were all obtained from the same sample, sequenced in a study of technical replicates of blood from four donors. Produced via immunoSEQ multiplex PCR; TCRdb's table is partial and in-frame only. The repertoire holds tens of thousands of clones, with approximately 94% as singletons. The sequenced material came from T cells isolated from PBMCs. The receptors stem from a human donor in good health.

CDR3 DNA sequence: TGTGCCAGCAGTGAAATTATTGTAGCGAACACCGGGGAGCTGTTTTTT. Its translation is CASSEIIVANTGELFF. V and J are TRBV2 and TRBJ2-2; D is uncertain. V was pared by 2 bases and J by 0 bases, with 10 bases between. Germline CDR1 is SNHLY and CDR2 is FYNNEI. The CDR3 covers 16 residues.

This clone was seen a handful of times. The chain recombines TRBV7-9 with TRBJ2-7; 9 bases match TRBD1. Losses at the gene ends were 0 bases for V and 5 bases for J; bases not matched to a gene: 5. This CDR3 is 15 amino acids long. Germline CDR1 and CDR2: SEHNR and FQNEAQ (reference sequence). The CDR3 loop is CASSLALWDRDEQYF. CDR3 DNA sequence: TGTGCCAGCAGCTTAGCCCTGTGGGACAGGGACGAGCAGTACTTC.

The chain links TRBV11-2 to TRBJ1-1; D is perhaps TRBD1 (5 bases). In germline, CDR1 is SGHAT, CDR2 FQNNGV. This CDR3 has 18 amino acids. The V and J ends lost 0 bases and 0 bases respectively, with 17 bases between them. The CDR3 DNA follows: TGTGCCAGCAGCTTAGAATGGGGCAGTCCAACTATGAACACTGAAGCTTTCTTT. Its translation: CASSLEWGSPTMNTEAFF. The variable domain in full, completed from reference TRBV11-2 and TRBJ1-1, reads EAGVAQSPRYKIIEKRQSVAFWCNPISGHATLYWYQQILGQGPKLLIQFQNNGVVDDSQLPKDRFSAERLKGVDSTLKIQPAKLEDSAVYLCASSLEWGSPTMNTEAFFGQGTRLTVV.

The chain joins TRBV9 to TRBJ2-5, with 7 bases fitting TRBD2. Germline lookup yields CDR1 SGDLS and CDR2 YYNGEE. CDR3 length: 16 amino acids. The ends lost 4 bases at V and 2 bases at J; junction bases unmatched: 11. As DNA, the CDR3 is TGTGCCAGCAGCCCCAGAAGGTACGGGAGGCAAGAGACCCAGTACTTC. It yields the protein CASSPRRYGRQETQYF.

This clone was observed a single time. J is TRBJ1-1 and V is TRBV13, with TRBD1 as a possible D gene (6 bases). V gave up 3 bases and J gave up 0 bases, with 8 bases separating them. The CDR3 is made up of 14 amino acids. Germline assignment: CDR1 PRHDT and CDR2 FYEKMQ (reference sequence). CDR3 residues: CASSLRGLNTEAFF. The DNA of the CDR3 is TGTGCCAGCAGCTTGAGGGGGTTGAACACTGAAGCTTTCTTT.

The chain is built from TRBV6-5 and TRBJ1-2, with D tentatively TRBD1 (5 bases). The CDR3 extends over 15 amino acids. V was shortened by 5 bases and J by 2 bases, with 15 bases between the two germline ends. Germline V gene sequence: CDR1 MNHEY, CDR2 SVGAGI. CDR3 amino acids: CASSAGLLTNYGYTF. CDR3 DNA: TGTGCCAGCAGTGCGGGACTCCTGACCAACTATGGCTACACCTTC.

This clone has only one observation. The V call is TRBV11-2, the J call TRBJ1-2; 7 nucleotides align to TRBD1. V trimming: 7 bases; J trimming: 7 bases; junction bases outside the gene matches: 9. Germline V gene data show CDR1 as SGHAT and CDR2 as FQNNGV. The CDR3 totals 13 residues. The chain's CDR3 is CASTEQGLGGYTF. CDR3 in DNA: TGTGCCAGCACCGAACAGGGGTTGGGTGGCTACACCTTC.

This chain connects TRBV5-4 to TRBJ1-4; 7 nucleotides line up with TRBD1. The CDR3 runs to 14 residues. V was clipped by 3 bases and J by 4 bases; unmatched bases: 3. Germline V gene lookup returns CDR1 SGHNT and CDR2 YYREEE (reference sequence). CDR3 nucleotides: TGTGCCAGCAGCTCCGGGACAGTTAATGAAAAACTGTTTTTT. Translation gives CASSSGTVNEKLFF.

The CDR3 region has the DNA TGTGCCAGTGACGCACAGGGGGTAAATCAGCCCCAGCATTTT. The encoded protein is CASDAQGVNQPQHF. The chain uses TRBV19 and TRBJ1-5, with 8 bases identical to TRBD1. This CDR3 comprises 14 residues. The V gene's germline CDR1 is LNHDA and CDR2 SQIVND (reference sequence). The V segment lost 8 bases and the J segment 4 bases; nucleotides outside the gene matches: 7.

This clone appeared a single time. The chain couples TRBV7-2 to TRBJ2-7; no clear D. From germline, CDR1 is SGHTA and CDR2 FQGNSA. This CDR3 has 12 amino acids. Trimming stripped 4 bases from V and 6 bases from J, with 10 bases between. This chain's CDR3 is CASSSRAFEQYF. The CDR3 nucleotides are TGTGCCAGCAGCTCGCGAGCGTTCGAGCAGTACTTC.

This chain uses TRBV6-1 with TRBJ1-4; D possibly corresponds to TRBD1 (5 bases). The CDR3 covers 14 residues. The germline V and J ends were trimmed by 7 bases and 5 bases, with 14 bases remaining between them. CDR1 MNHNS and CDR2 SASEGT come from the germline V gene. The CDR3 DNA reads as TGTGCCAGCACCTCCCTGGGACTCAATGAAAAACTGTTTTTT. Its protein product is CASTSLGLNEKLFF.

The chain employs TRBV29-1 and TRBJ2-3; 8 nucleotides match TRBD2. The CDR3 is made up of 15 amino acids. The J segment lost 5 bases and the V segment lost 7 bases, leaving 14 bases of the junction unmatched. CDR1 is SQVTM, CDR2 ANQGSEA, per germline. The CDR3 protein is CSAPAAGRAVDTQYF. DNA for the CDR3: TGCAGCGCCCCGGCGGCCGGGAGGGCGGTAGATACGCAGTATTTT.

V usage is TRBV7-9 and J usage is TRBJ2-7; D is possibly TRBD1 (6 bases). The germline CDR1 and CDR2 sequences are SEHNR and FQNEAQ (reference sequence). The CDR3 has 16 amino acids. Trimming took off 5 bases at V and 0 bases at J, with 17 bases between the two ends. DNA of the CDR3: TGTGCCAGCAGCCGAAGGTGGCAGGGGAGCTCCTACGAGCAGTACTTC. It specifies CASSRRWQGSSYEQYF.

The chain links TRBV5-4 to TRBJ2-7; 10 bases map to TRBD2. In germline, CDR1 is SGHNT, CDR2 YYREEE (reference sequence). This CDR3 spans 19 amino acids. V lost 4 bases and J lost 4; bases outside the gene matches: 20. CDR3: CASSRWRPNYSGRLYEQYF. Written as DNA, the CDR3 is TGTGCCAGCAGCCGATGGAGACCCAACTATAGCGGGAGGTTGTACGAGCAGTACTTC.